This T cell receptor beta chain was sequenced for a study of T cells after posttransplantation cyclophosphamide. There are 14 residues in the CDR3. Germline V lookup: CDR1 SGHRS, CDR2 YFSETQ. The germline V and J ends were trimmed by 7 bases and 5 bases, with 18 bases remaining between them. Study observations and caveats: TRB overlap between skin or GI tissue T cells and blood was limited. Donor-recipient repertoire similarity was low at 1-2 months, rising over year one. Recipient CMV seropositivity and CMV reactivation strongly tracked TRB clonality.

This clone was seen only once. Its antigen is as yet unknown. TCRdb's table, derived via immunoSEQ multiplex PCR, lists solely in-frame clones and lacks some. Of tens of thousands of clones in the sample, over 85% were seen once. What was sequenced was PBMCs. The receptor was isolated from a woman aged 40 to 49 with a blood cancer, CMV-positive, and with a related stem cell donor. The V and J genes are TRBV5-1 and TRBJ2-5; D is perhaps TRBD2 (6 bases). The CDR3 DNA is TGCGCCAGCTCCGGGACCCTTGGGGGGGAGACCCAGTACTTC. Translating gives CASSGTLGGETQYF.